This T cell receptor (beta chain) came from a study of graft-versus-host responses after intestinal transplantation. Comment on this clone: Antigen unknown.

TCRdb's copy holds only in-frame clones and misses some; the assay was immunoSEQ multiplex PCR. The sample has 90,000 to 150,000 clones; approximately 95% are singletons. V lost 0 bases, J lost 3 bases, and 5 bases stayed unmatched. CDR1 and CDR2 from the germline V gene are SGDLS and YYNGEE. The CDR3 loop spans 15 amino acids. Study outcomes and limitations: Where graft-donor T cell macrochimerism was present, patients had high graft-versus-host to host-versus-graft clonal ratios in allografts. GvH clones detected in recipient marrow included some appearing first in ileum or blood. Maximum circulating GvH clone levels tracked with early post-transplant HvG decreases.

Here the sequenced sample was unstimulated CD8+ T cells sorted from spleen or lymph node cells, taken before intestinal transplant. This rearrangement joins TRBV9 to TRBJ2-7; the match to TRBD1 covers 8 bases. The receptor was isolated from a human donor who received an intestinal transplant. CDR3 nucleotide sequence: TGTGCCAGCAGCGTAGGGACAGGGATTAACTACGAGCAGTACTTC. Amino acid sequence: CASSVGTGINYEQYF.